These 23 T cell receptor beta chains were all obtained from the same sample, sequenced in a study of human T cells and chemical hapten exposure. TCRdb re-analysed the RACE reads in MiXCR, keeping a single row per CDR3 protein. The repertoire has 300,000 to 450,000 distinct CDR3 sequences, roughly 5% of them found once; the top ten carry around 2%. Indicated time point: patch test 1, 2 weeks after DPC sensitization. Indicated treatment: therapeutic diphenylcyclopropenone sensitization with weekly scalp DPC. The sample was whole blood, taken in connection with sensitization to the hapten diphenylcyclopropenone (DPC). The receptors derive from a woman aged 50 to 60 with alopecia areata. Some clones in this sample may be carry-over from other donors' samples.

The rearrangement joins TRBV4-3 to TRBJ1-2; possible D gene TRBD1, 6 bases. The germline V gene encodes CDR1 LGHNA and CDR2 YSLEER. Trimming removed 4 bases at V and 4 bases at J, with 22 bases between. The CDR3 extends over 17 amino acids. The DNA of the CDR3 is TGCGCCAGCAGCCGGGGGGCAGGGCCTTTGGATATCTATGGCTACACCTTC. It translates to CASSRGAGPLDIYGYTF.

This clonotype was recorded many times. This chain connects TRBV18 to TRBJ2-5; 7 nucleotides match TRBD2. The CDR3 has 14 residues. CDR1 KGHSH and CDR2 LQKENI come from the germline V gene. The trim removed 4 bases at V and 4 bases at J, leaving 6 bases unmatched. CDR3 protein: CASSQAQRGETQYF. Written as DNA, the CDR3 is TGTGCCAGCTCACAAGCCCAGCGGGGAGAGACCCAGTACTTC.

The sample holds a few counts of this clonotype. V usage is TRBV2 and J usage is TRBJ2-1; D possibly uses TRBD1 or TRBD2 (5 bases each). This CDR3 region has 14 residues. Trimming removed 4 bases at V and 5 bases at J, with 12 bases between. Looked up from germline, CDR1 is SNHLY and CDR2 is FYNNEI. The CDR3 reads CASSVKRGHNEQFF. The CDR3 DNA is TGTGCCAGCAGTGTGAAGAGGGGCCACAATGAGCAGTTCTTC.

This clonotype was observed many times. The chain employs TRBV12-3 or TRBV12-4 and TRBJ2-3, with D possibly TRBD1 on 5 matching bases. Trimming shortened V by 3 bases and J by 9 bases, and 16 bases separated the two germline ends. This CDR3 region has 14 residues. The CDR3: CASSFGDSPRTQYF. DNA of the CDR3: TGTGCCAGCAGTTTCGGTGACAGCCCTCGGACGCAGTATTTT.

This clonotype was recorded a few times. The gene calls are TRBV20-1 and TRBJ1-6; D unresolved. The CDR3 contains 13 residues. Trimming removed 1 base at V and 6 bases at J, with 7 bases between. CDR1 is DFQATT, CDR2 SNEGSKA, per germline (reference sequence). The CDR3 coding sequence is TGCAGTGCTAGAGTGGACTTTAATTCACCCCTCCACTTT. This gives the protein CSARVDFNSPLHF.

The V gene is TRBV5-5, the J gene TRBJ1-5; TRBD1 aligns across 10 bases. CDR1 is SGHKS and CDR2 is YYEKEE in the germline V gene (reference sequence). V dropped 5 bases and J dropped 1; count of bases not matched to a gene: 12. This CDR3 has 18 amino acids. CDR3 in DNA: TGTGCCAGCAGTACTACCCCGGGACAGGGGACGAGCAATCAGCCCCAGCATTTT. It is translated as CASSTTPGQGTSNQPQHF.

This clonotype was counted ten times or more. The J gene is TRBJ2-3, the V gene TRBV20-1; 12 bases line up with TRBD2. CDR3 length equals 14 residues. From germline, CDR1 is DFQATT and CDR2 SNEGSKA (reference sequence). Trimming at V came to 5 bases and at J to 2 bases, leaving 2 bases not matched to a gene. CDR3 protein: CSAGLAGSTDTQYF. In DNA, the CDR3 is TGCAGTGCTGGACTAGCGGGGTCCACAGATACGCAGTATTTT.

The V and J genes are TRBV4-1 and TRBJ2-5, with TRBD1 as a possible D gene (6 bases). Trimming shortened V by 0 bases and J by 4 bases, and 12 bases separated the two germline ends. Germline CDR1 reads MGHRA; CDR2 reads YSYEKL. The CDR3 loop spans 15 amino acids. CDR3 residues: CASSQDGRGRETQYF. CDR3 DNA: TGCGCCAGCAGCCAAGATGGCAGGGGAAGAGAGACCCAGTACTTC.

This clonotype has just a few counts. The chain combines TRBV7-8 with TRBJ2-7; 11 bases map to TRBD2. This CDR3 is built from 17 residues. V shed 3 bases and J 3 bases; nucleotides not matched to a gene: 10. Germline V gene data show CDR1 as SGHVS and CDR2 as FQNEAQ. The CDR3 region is CASSFSILSGRGYEQYF. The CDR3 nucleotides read TGTGCCAGCAGCTTTAGCATCCTTAGCGGGAGGGGCTACGAGCAGTACTTC.

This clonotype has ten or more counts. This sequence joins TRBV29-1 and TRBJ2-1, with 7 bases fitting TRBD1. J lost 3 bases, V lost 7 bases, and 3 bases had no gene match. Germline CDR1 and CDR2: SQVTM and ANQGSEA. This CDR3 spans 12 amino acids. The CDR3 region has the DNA TGCAGCGCTAGGACAGGCTACAATGAGCAGTTCTTC. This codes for CSARTGYNEQFF.

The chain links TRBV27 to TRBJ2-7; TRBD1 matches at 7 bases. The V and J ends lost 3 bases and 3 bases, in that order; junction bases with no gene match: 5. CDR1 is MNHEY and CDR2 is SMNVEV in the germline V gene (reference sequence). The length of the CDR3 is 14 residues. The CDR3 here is CASSFAAGGYEQYF. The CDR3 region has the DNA TGTGCCAGCAGTTTCGCGGCAGGGGGCTACGAGCAGTACTTC.

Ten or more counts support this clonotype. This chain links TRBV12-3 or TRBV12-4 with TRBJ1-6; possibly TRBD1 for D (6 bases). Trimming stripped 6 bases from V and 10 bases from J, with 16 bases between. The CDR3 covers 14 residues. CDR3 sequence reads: CASSPGGQGSPLHF. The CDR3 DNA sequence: TGTGCCAGCAGCCCGGGGGGGCAGGGCTCACCCCTCCACTTT.

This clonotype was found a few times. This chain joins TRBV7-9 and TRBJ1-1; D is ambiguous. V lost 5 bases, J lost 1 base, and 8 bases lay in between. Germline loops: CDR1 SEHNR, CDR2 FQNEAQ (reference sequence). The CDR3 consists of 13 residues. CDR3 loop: CASSASANTEAFF. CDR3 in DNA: TGTGCCAGCAGCGCAAGCGCGAACACTGAAGCTTTCTTT.

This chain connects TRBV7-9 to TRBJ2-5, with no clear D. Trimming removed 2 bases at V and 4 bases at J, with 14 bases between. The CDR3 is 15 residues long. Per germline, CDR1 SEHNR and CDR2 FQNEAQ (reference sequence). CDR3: CASSLRTRWGETQYF. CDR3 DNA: TGTGCCAGCAGCTTAAGGACCCGGTGGGGAGAGACCCAGTACTTC.

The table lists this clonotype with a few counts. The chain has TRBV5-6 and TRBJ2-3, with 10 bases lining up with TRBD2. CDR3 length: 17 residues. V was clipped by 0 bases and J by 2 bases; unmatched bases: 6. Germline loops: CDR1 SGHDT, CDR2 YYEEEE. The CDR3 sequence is CASSLVTSGTYTDTQYF. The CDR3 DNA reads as TGTGCCAGCAGCTTGGTAACTAGCGGGACCTACACAGATACGCAGTATTTT.

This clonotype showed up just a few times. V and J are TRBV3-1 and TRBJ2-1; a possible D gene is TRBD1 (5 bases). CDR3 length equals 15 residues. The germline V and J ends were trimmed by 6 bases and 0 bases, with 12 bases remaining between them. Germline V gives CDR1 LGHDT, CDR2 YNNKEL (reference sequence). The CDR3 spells CASRVGHGSYNEQFF. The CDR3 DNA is TGTGCCAGCAGAGTCGGACACGGCTCCTACAATGAGCAGTTCTTC.

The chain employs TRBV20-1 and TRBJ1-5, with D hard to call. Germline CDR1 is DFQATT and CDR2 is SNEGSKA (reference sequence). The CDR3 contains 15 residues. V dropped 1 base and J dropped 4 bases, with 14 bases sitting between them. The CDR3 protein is CSARGSWVRNQPQHF. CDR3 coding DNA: TGCAGTGCTAGAGGCTCGTGGGTGAGGAATCAGCCCCAGCATTTT.

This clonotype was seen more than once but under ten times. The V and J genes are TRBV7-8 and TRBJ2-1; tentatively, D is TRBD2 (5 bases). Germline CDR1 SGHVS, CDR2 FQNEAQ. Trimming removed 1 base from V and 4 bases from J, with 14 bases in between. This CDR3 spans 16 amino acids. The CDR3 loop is CASSLDGQRIYNEQFF. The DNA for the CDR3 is TGTGCCAGCAGCTTAGACGGTCAGCGGATATACAATGAGCAGTTCTTC.

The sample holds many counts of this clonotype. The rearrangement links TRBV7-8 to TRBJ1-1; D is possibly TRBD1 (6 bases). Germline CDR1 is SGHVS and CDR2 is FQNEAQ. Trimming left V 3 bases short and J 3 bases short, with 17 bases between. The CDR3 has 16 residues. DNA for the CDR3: TGTGCCAGCAGCTTCACAGGGATTCGAGGGGACACTGAAGCTTTCTTT. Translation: CASSFTGIRGDTEAFF.

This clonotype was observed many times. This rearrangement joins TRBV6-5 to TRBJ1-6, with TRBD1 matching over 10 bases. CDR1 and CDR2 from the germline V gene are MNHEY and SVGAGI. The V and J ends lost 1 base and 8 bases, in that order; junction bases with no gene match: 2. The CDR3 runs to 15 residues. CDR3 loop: CASSYYGTGDSPLHF. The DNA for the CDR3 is TGTGCCAGCAGTTACTATGGGACAGGGGATTCACCCCTCCACTTT.

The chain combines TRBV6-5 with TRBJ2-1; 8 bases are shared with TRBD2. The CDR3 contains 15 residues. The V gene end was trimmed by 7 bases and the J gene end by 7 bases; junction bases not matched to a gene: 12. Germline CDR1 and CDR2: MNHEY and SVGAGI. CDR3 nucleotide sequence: TGTGCCAGCACCTTTTTAGCGGGGACCCTGAATGAGCAGTTCTTC. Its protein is CASTFLAGTLNEQFF.

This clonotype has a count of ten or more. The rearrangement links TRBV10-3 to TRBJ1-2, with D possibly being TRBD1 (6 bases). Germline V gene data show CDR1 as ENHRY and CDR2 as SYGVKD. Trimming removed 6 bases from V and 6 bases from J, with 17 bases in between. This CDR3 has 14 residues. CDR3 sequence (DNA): TGTGCCATCAGCGCCCTGGACAGTAAAAATGGCTACACCTTC. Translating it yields CAISALDSKNGYTF.

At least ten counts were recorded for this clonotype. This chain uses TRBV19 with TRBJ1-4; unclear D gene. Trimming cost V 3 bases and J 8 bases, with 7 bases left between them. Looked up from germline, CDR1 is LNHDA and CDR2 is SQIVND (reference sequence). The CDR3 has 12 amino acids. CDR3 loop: CASSMVKEKLFF. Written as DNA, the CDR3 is TGTGCCAGTAGTATGGTAAAGGAAAAACTGTTTTTT.